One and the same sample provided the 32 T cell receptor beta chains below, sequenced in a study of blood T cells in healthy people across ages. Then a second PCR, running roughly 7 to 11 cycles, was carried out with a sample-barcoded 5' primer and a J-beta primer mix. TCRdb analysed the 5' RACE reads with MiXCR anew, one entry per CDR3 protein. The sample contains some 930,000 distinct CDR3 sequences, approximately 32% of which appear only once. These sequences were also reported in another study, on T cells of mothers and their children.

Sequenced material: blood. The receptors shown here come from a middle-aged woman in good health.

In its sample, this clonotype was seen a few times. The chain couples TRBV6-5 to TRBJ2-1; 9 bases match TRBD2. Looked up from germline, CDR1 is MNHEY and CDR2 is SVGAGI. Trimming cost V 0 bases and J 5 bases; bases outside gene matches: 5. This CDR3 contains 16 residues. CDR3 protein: CASSYSLASGDNEQFF. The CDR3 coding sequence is TGTGCCAGCAGTTACTCGTTGGCTAGCGGGGACAATGAGCAGTTCTTC.

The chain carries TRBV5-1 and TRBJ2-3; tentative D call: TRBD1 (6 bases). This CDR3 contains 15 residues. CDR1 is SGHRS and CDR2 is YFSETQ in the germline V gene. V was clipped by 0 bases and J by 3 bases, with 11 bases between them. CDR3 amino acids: CASSLGFGQTDTQYF. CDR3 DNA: TGCGCCAGCAGCTTGGGATTTGGACAGACAGATACGCAGTATTTT.

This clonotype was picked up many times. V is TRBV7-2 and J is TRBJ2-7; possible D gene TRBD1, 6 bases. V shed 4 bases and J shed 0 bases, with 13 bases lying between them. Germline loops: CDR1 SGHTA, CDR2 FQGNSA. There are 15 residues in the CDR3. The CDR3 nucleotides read TGTGCCAGCAGCTCCCGGGACACCCACTCCTACGAGCAGTACTTC. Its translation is CASSSRDTHSYEQYF.

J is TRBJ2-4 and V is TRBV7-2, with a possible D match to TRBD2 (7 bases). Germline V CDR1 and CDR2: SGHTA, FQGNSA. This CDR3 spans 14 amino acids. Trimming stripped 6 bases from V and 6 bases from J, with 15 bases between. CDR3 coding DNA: TGTGCCAGCAGAATAGGGGGGGCCCTAAACATTCAGTACTTC. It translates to CASRIGGALNIQYF.

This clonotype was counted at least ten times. CDR3 in DNA: TGTGCCACCAGCAGAGAGTGGGGACGGTACGAGCAGTACTTC. Its translation: CATSREWGRYEQYF. The gene calls are TRBV15 and TRBJ2-7; the D call may be TRBD1 or TRBD2 (5 bases each). Trimming pared 0 bases from V and 4 bases from J, leaving 10 bases between. This CDR3 comprises 14 residues. Per germline, CDR1 LNHNV and CDR2 YYDKDF (reference sequence).

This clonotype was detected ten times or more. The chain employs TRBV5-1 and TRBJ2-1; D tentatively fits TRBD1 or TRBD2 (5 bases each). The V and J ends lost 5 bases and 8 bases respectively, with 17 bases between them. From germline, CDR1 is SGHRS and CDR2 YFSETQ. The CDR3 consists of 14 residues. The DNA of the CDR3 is TGCGCCAGCAGGCCCGGGACCATTTATGATGAGCAGTTCTTC. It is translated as CASRPGTIYDEQFF.

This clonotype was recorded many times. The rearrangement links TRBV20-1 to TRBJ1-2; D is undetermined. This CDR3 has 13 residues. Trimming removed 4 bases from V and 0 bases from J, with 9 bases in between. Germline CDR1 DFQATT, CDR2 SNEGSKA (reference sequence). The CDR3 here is CSATDGANYGYTF. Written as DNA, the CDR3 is TGCAGTGCTACCGACGGAGCTAACTATGGCTACACCTTC.

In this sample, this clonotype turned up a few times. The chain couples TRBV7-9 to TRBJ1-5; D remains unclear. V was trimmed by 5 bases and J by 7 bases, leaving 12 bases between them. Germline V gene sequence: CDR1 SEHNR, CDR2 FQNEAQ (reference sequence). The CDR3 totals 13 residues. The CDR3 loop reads CASSPLAGQPQHF. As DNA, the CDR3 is TGTGCCAGCAGCCCCCTTGCGGGGCAGCCCCAGCATTTT.

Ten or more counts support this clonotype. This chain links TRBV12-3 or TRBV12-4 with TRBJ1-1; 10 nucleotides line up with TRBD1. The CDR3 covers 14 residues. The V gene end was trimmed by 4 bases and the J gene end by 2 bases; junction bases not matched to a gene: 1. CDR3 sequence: CASSWTGGNTEAFF. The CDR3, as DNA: TGTGCCAGCAGTTGGACAGGGGGAAACACTGAAGCTTTCTTT.

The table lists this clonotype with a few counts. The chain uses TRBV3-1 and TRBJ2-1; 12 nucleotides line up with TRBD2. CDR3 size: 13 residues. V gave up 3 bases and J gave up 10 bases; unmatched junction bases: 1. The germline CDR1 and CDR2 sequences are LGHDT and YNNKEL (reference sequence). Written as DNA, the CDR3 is TGTGCCAGCAGCCAGGGGACTAGCGGGGAGCAGTTCTTC. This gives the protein CASSQGTSGEQFF.

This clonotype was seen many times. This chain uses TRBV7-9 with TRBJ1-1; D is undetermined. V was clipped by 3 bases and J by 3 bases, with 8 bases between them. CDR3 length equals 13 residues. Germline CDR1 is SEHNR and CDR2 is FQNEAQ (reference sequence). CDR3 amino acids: CASSFPMDTEAFF. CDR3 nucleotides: TGTGCCAGCAGCTTCCCGATGGACACTGAAGCTTTCTTT.

The CDR3 is CASSLTQGYSNQPQHF. The CDR3 coding sequence is TGTGCCAGCAGCCTCACACAGGGATATAGCAATCAGCCCCAGCATTTT. The V gene is TRBV7-2, the J gene TRBJ1-5, with TRBD1 as a possible D gene (6 bases). CDR3 length: 16 amino acids. V was trimmed by 5 bases and J by 0 bases, leaving 14 bases between them. The germline gives CDR1 SGHTA, CDR2 FQGNSA.

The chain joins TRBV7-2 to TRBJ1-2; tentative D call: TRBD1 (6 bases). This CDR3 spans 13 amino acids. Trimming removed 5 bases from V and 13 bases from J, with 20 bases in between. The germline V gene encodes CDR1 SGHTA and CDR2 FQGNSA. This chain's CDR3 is CASSLGGGADVTF. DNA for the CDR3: TGTGCCAGCAGCCTTGGCGGGGGGGCCGACGTCACCTTC.

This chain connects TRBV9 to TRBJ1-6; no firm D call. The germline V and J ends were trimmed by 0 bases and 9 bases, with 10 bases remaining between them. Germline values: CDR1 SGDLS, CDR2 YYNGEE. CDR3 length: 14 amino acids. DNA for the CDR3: TGTGCCAGCAGCGTAGCCCTCGAGGGTTCACCCCTCCACTTT. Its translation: CASSVALEGSPLHF. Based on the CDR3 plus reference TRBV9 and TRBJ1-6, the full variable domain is DSGVTQTPKHLITATGQRVTLRCSPRSGDLSVYWYQQSLDQGLQFLIQYYNGEERAKGNILERFSAQQFPDLHSELNLSSLELGDSALYFCASSVALEGSPLHFGNGTRLTVT.

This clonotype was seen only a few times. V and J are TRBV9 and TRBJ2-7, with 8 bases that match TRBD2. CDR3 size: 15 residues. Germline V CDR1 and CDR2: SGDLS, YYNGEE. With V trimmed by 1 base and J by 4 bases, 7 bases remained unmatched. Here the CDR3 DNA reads TGTGCCAGCAGCGTAAGCTCGGCGGGGGGTTACGAGCAGTACTTC. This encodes CASSVSSAGGYEQYF.

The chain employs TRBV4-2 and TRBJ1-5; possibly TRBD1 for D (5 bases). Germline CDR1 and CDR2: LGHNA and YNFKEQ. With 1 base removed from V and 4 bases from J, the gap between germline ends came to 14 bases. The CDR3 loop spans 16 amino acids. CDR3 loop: CASSQGRGGTNQPQHF. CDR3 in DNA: TGTGCCAGCAGCCAAGGGCGGGGGGGAACTAATCAGCCCCAGCATTTT.

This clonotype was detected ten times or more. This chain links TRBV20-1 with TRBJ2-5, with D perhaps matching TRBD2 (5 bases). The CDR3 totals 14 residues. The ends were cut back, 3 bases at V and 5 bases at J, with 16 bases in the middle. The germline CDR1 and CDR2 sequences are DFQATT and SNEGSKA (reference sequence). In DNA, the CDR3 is TGCAGTGCTAGGGAGACTACTAACCTGGAGACCCAGTACTTC. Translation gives CSARETTNLETQYF.

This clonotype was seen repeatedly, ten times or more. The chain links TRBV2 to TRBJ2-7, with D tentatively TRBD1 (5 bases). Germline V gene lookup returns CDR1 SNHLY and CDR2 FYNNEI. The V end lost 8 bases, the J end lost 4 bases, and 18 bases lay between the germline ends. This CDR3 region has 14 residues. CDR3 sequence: CASDSVTGIYEQYF. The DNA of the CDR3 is TGTGCCAGCGATTCAGTAACAGGAATTTACGAGCAGTACTTC. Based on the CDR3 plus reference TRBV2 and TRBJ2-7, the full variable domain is EPEVTQTPSHQVTQMGQEVILRCVPISNHLYFYWYRQILGQKVEFLVSFYNNEISEKSEIFDDQFSVERPDGSNFTLKIRSTKLEDSAMYFCASDSVTGIYEQYFGPGTRLTVT.

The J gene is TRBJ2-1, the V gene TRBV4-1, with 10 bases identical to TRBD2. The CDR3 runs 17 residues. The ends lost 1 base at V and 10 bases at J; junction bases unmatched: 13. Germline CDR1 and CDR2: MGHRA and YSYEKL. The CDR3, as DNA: TGCGCCAGCAGCCAAGCGGTTACTAGCGGGACGAACACAGAGCAGTTCTTC. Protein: CASSQAVTSGTNTEQFF.

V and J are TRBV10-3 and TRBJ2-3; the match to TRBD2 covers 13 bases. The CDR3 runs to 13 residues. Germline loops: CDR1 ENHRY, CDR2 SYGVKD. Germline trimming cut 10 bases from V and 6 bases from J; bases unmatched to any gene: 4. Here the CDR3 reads CATWTSGSDTQYF. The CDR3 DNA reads TGTGCCACATGGACTAGCGGGAGTGATACGCAGTATTTT.

CDR3 DNA sequence: TGCAGTGCTAGGAAGGTGGCGGAGACCCAGTACTTC. Encoded protein: CSARKVAETQYF. The V and J genes are TRBV20-1 and TRBJ2-5; D gene ambiguous. This CDR3 contains 12 residues. V shed 3 bases and J shed 5 bases, with 10 bases lying between them. Germline CDR1 DFQATT, CDR2 SNEGSKA (reference sequence).

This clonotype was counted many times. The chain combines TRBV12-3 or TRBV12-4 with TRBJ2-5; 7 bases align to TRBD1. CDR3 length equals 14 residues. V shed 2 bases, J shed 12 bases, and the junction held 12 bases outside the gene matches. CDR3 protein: CASSLSSGRQGKYF. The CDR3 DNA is TGTGCCAGCAGTTTATCCTCAGGAAGACAGGGAAAGTACTTC.

Written as DNA, the CDR3 is TGTGCCAGCAGCTTAAATAGAGAATCGTATGGCTACACCTTC. Translating it yields CASSLNRESYGYTF. The chain employs TRBV7-2 and TRBJ1-2; D gene uncertain. Per germline, CDR1 SGHTA and CDR2 FQGNSA. V was shortened by 2 bases and J by 5 bases, with 12 bases between the two germline ends. The CDR3 is 14 residues long.

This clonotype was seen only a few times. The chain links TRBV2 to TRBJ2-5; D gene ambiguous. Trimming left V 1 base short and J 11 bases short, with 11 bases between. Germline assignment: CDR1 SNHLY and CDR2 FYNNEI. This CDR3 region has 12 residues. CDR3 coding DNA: TGTGCCAGCAGTGAAGGACGCGGAGAGCAGTACTTC. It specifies CASSEGRGEQYF.

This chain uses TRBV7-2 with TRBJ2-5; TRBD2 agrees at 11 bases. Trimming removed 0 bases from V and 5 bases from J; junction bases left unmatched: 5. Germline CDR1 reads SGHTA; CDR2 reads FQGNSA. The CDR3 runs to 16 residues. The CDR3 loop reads CASSLAGLAGGETQYF. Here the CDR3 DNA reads TGTGCCAGCAGCTTAGCTGGGCTAGCGGGGGGCGAGACCCAGTACTTC.

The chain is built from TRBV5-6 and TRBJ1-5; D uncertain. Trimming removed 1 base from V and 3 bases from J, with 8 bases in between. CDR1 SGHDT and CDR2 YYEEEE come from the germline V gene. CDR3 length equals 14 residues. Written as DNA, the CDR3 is TGTGCCAGCAGCTTGTACACCCTCAATCAGCCCCAGCATTTT. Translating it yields CASSLYTLNQPQHF.

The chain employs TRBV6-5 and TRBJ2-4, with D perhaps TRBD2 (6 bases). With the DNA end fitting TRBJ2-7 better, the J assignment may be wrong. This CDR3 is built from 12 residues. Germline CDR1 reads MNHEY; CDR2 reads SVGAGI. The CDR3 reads CASSRVGGEQYF. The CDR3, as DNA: TGTGCCAGCAGCCGGGTCGGGGGCGAGCAGTACTTC.

The CDR3 bases are TGCAGTGCTGCGGGGGACTTACCCACAGATACGCAGTATTTT. This codes for CSAAGDLPTDTQYF. The chain recombines TRBV20-1 with TRBJ2-3, with TRBD2 matching 7 bases. V dropped 5 bases and J dropped 2; count of bases not matched to a gene: 7. Germline V gives CDR1 DFQATT, CDR2 SNEGSKA (reference sequence). There are 14 residues in the CDR3.

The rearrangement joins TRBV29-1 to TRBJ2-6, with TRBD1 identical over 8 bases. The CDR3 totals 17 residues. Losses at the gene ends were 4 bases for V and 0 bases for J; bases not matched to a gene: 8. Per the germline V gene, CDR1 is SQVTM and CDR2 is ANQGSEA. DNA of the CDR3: TGCAGCGTTGCCATGGGGACAGGCGTCTCTGGGGCCAACGTCCTGACTTTC. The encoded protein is CSVAMGTGVSGANVLTF.

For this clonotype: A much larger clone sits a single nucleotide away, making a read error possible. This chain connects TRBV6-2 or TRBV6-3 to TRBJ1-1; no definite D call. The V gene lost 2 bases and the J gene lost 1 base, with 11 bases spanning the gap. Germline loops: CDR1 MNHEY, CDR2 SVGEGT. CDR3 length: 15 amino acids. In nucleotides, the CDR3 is TGTGCCAGCAGTTACATTGGCGGGGAGAACACTGAAGCTTTCTTT. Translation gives CASSYIGGENTEAFF.

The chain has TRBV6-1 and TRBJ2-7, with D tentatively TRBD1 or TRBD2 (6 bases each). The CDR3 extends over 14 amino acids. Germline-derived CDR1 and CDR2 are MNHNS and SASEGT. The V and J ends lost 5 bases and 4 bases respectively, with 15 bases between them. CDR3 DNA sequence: TGTGCCAGCAGTTGGACAGAGGAGGGATACGAGCAGTACTTC. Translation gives CASSWTEEGYEQYF.

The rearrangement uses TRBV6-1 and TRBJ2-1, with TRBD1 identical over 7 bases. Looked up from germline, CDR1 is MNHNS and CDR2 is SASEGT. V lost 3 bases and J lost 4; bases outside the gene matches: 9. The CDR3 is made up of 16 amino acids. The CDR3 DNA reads TGTGCCAGCAGTGACCCGGGACAGACCCGTTACAATGAGCAGTTCTTC. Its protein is CASSDPGQTRYNEQFF.